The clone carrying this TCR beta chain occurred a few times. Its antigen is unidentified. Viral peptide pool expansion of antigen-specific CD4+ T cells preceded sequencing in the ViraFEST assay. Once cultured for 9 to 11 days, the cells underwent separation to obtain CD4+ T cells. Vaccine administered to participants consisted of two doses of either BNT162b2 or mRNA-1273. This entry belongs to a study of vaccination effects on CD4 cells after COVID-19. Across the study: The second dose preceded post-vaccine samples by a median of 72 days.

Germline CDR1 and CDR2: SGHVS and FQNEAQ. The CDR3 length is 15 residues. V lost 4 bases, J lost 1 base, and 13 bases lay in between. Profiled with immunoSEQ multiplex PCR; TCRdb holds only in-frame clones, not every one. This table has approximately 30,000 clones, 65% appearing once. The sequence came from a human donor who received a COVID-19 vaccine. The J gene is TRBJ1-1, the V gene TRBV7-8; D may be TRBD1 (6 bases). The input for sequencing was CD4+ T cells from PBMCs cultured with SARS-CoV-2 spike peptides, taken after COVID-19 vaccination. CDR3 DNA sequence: TGTGCCAGCAGCTACAGGGAGGCCTCGAACACTGAAGCTTTCTTT. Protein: CASSYREASNTEAFF.